These T cell receptor beta chains were read from a single sample in a study of blood T cell repertoires in COVID-19. Data came from immunoSEQ multiplex PCR; TCRdb stores just in-frame clones and leaves some out. The sample shows around 700,000 clones, about 87% of them seen only once. The specimen sequenced was peripheral blood. These receptors all come from a young woman with acute or convalescent COVID-19. Each CDR3 is given with its conserved first and last residue. The D gene is left open where the match is weak.

D: TRBD1
J: TRBJ2-7
V: TRBV5-5
DNA: TGTGCCAGCAGCCTCCACCGACAGGGGGGGACCTACGAGCAGTACTTC
CDR3: CASSLHRQGGTYEQYF

D: -
J: TRBJ1-4
V: TRBV6-1
DNA: TGTGCCAGCAGTGCCAAGCACAGGGAATTAGTTGAAAAACTGTTTTTT
CDR3: CASSAKHRELVEKLFF

D: -
J: TRBJ2-7
V: TRBV5-1
DNA: TGCGCCAGCAGCTATACAGGAGACTCCTACGAGCAGTACTTC
CDR3: CASSYTGDSYEQYF

D: -
J: TRBJ1-2
V: TRBV19
DNA: TGTGCCAGTAAACAGGGAGCTAACTATGGCTACACCTTC
CDR3: CASKQGANYGYTF

D: -
J: TRBJ1-5
V: TRBV5-5
DNA: TGTGCCAGCAGCAGTCAAACAGGGTATTCGGTTCAGCCCCAGCATTTT
CDR3: CASSSQTGYSVQPQHF

D: -
J: TRBJ2-2
V: TRBV9
DNA: TGTGCCAGCAGCGCCCCGAGTGGCGGGGAGCTGTTTTTT
CDR3: CASSAPSGGELFF

D: TRBD2
J: TRBJ2-1
V: TRBV7-6
DNA: TGTGCCAGCAGCTCCATCGGGGGGGGCCAATACAATGAGCAGTTCTTC
CDR3: CASSSIGGGQYNEQFF

D: -
J: TRBJ2-1
V: TRBV29-1
DNA: TGCAGCGTTCCCGCGGCAGGGAGGAATGAGCAGTTCTTC
CDR3: CSVPAAGRNEQFF

D: -
J: TRBJ2-2
V: TRBV7-9
DNA: TGTGCCAGCAGCTTAGGTCGCGGGGAGCTGTTTTTT
CDR3: CASSLGRGELFF

D: TRBD1
J: TRBJ2-7
V: TRBV2
DNA: TGTGCCAGCGGCAGGGGGCGCAGGTACGAGCAGTACTTC
CDR3: CASGRGRRYEQYF

D: TRBD2
J: TRBJ2-3
V: TRBV5-1
DNA: TGCGCCAGCAGCAAAGGACTAGCGGGTAACACAGATACGCAGTATTTT
CDR3: CASSKGLAGNTDTQYF

D: TRBD2
J: TRBJ2-3
V: TRBV5-1
DNA: TGCGCCAGCAGCTTCAGCGGGGGGCGAGGAAATACGCAGTATTTT
CDR3: CASSFSGGRGNTQYF

D: TRBD1
J: TRBJ1-5
V: TRBV19
DNA: TGTGCCAGTAGTATAGCATTGGGGGCGACAGGGGCATTTCAGCCCCAGCATTTT
CDR3: CASSIALGATGAFQPQHF